This is a list of T cell receptor beta chains from one sample in a study of cytomegalovirus exposure and HLA in healthy donors. Assay: immunoSEQ multiplex PCR; the TCRdb copy retains only in-frame clones and omits some. The sample has tens of thousands of clones; approximately 96% are singletons. Specimen: PBMCs. The receptors here all came from a woman between 18 and 29 years old in good health and CMV-seronegative. CDR3s include the opening cysteine and the closing phenylalanine or tryptophan. A D gene is named only where the DNA matches it firmly. Some rows mark clone size as missing; the rest say once, few, many or name a class of expanded clone.

clone_size,d_call,j_call,v_call,cdr3_nt,cdr3_aa
.,TRBD2,TRBJ2-1,TRBV28,TGTGCCAGCAGTTTCCGGACTAGCGATGAGCAGTTCTTC,CASSFRTSDEQFF
.,TRBD1,TRBJ1-1,TRBV19,TGTGCCAGTAGTTTATGGGGACAGGGTGGTACTGAAGCTTTCTTT,CASSLWGQGGTEAFF
.,.,TRBJ2-1,TRBV27,TGTGCCAGCAGATCTAGTACCTCCTACAATGAGCAGTTCTTC,CASRSSTSYNEQFF
.,.,TRBJ1-6,TRBV2,TGTGCCAGCAGTGACTCGGGGGGTAATTCACCCCTCCACTTT,CASSDSGGNSPLHF
.,.,TRBJ2-7,TRBV6-5,TGTGCCAGCAGTTACTCTTCGGTCACCTACGAGCAGTACTTC,CASSYSSVTYEQYF
.,.,TRBJ2-7,TRBV9,TGTGCCAGCAGCGGGGGGGGCGGAGCCTACGAGCAGTACTTC,CASSGGGGAYEQYF
.,TRBD2,TRBJ2-7,TRBV27,TGTGCCAGCGCTAGCCCCGGGAGGTCCTACGAGCAGTACTTC,CASASPGRSYEQYF
.,.,TRBJ1-1,TRBV28,TGTGCCAGCAGTTTGACAGGCCAAATGAACACTGAAGCTTTCTTT,CASSLTGQMNTEAFF
.,.,TRBJ2-1,TRBV11-2,TGTGCCAGCAGAATTACGGGGGGCTTATCCTACAATGAGCAGTTCTTC,CASRITGGLSYNEQFF
.,TRBD2,TRBJ2-5,TRBV27,TGTGCCAGCAGTTCGGGACTAGCCGAGATGGAGACCCAGTACTTC,CASSSGLAEMETQYF
.,.,TRBJ2-7,TRBV7-2,TGTGCCAGCAGCTTAGAAAGGGAAACTAGATGCTACTTC,CASSLERETRCYF
.,TRBD2,TRBJ2-1,TRBV25-1,TGTGCCAGCAGTGTGGGCGGGAGTCCCTACGGTGAGCAGTTCTTC,CASSVGGSPYGEQFF
.,TRBD1,TRBJ1-5,TRBV6-5,TGTGCCAGCCGGAGGGACAGGGGTGGAAGTCAGCCCCAGCATTTT,CASRRDRGGSQPQHF
once,.,TRBJ2-7,TRBV27,TGTGCCAGCAGTTCCCGACTAGGAGTGCTTTTTGAGCAGTACTTC,CASSSRLGVLFEQYF
.,.,TRBJ1-2,TRBV4-1,TGCGCCAGCAGCCAAGATCGAGAGGACAATGGCTACACCTTC,CASSQDREDNGYTF
.,TRBD1,TRBJ1-4,TRBV6-5,TGTGCCAGCAGTTACGGGACAGGGGGTAGGGATGAAAAACTGTTTTTT,CASSYGTGGRDEKLFF
.,.,TRBJ1-3,TRBV7-6,TGTGCCAGCATAGCTGACTCTGGAAACACCATATATTTT,CASIADSGNTIYF
.,TRBD2,TRBJ2-7,TRBV7-9,TGTGCCAGCAGCTTAACGGGAGGCCGGGAGCCGGGGGAGCAGTACTTC,CASSLTGGREPGEQYF
.,TRBD1,TRBJ1-5,TRBV2,TGTGCCAGCACCCTAGACGGGACAGCCCACCAGCCCCAGCATTTT,CASTLDGTAHQPQHF
.,TRBD1,TRBJ2-7,TRBV10-1,TGCGCCAGCAGTGAGTACGGGACAGATCGGTACTTC,CASSEYGTDRYF
.,TRBD2,TRBJ2-1,TRBV6-1,TGTGCCAGCAGGGTAGGACTAGCGGGACTCGATGAGCAGTTCTTC,CASRVGLAGLDEQFF
.,TRBD2,TRBJ2-1,TRBV5-6,TGTGCCAGCAGCTTGGGCGGGACTAGCGGCTACAATGAGCAGTTCTTC,CASSLGGTSGYNEQFF
.,.,TRBJ2-7,TRBV29-1,TGCAGCGTGTACGCGGTGTCTAGCTCCTACGAGCAGTACTTC,CSVYAVSSSYEQYF
.,.,TRBJ1-1,TRBV4-1,TGCGCCAGCAGCCATGACATCCTGAACACTGAAGCTTTCTTT,CASSHDILNTEAFF
once,TRBD1,TRBJ2-1,TRBV14,TGTGCCAGCAGCCATCTGGGACAGGGGGGCTACAATGAGCAGTTCTTC,CASSHLGQGGYNEQFF
.,TRBD2,TRBJ2-4,TRBV27,TGTGCCAGTGGGGGTAGCGGGAGAAACATTCAGTACTTC,CASGGSGRNIQYF
.,.,TRBJ2-1,TRBV7-2,TGTGCCAGCAGCCATTTTGCGGAGTCCTACAATGAGCAGTTCTTC,CASSHFAESYNEQFF
.,TRBD1,TRBJ2-1,TRBV7-9,TGTGCCACCGTGGACAGGAACTCCTACAATGAGCAGTTCTTC,CATVDRNSYNEQFF
.,.,TRBJ2-7,TRBV7-9,TGTGCCAGCAGCTTGGGACACGAGTACTACGAGCAGTACTTC,CASSLGHEYYEQYF
.,.,TRBJ2-1,TRBV7-7,TGTGCCACCAGCCGCAACAGGGAATCGTACAATGAGCAGTTCTTC,CATSRNRESYNEQFF
.,TRBD2,TRBJ2-7,TRBV13,TGTGCCAGCAGCTTTAGAGCGGGAGGCCACGAGCAGTACTTC,CASSFRAGGHEQYF
.,.,TRBJ1-5,TRBV11-1,TGTGCCAGCAGCCTCGGACACGGCAATCAGCCCCAGCATTTT,CASSLGHGNQPQHF
.,TRBD1,TRBJ1-3,TRBV7-7,TGTGCTAAACTTGACAGGGGATATTCTGGAAACACCATATATTTT,CAKLDRGYSGNTIYF
.,TRBD1,TRBJ1-5,TRBV27,TGTGCCAGCAGCCACGGACAGGGGGATCAGCCCCAGCATTTT,CASSHGQGDQPQHF
.,.,TRBJ2-7,TRBV18,TGTGCCAGCTCACCTGTTGGAGGAGGTGAGGACGAGCAGTACTTC,CASSPVGGGEDEQYF
.,.,TRBJ2-3,TRBV21-1,TGTGCCAGCAGCAAATGGGATCTATACTATACTAGCGGGAGGGCACAGGATACGCAGTATTTT,CASSKWDLYYTSGRAQDTQYF
once,.,TRBJ1-2,TRBV9,TGTGCCAGCAGCGTAGCCCGAGGCCGAGATGGCTACACCTTC,CASSVARGRDGYTF
.,.,TRBJ1-6,TRBV7-8,TGTGCCAGCAGCCCAGGACTACGGAATTCACCCCTCCACTTT,CASSPGLRNSPLHF
.,TRBD1,TRBJ2-3,TRBV5-1,TGCGCCAGCAGCGCGGGACAGGATTACACAGATACGCAGTATTTT,CASSAGQDYTDTQYF
.,.,TRBJ1-2,TRBV28,TGTGCCAGCACCCTGGGGGGGCTAGGCTATGGCTACACCTTC,CASTLGGLGYGYTF
.,TRBD1,TRBJ1-1,TRBV19,TGTGCCAGTAGTCCAGGGGGCAGAGGTGGGAACACTGAAGCTTTCTTT,CASSPGGRGGNTEAFF
.,.,TRBJ2-7,TRBV10-1,TGCGCCTCCAAATCCAGCGACGTCTCCGAGCAGTACTTC,CASKSSDVSEQYF